The T cell receptor (beta chain) described here comes from a study of cytomegalovirus exposure and HLA in healthy donors. From germline, CDR1 is SGHNT and CDR2 YENEEA. The CDR3 is 9 amino acids. Notes on the study in general: A further, later analysis showed that HLA-associated TCR beta chains (compared with equally common others) were more clonally expanded. HLA restriction was apparent for most CMV-associated TCR beta chains in a later analysis. The authors reported that TCR beta sequences could predict HLA-A and HLA-B alleles. These predictions were accurate for most subjects in the first cohort. Several of the most significant clusters appeared, in a later analysis, to be linked to common viral pathogens.

PCR amplification relied on 60 Vbeta primers (plus 13 Jbeta primers). The method was immunoSEQ multiplex PCR; TCRdb's version includes in-frame clones alone and lacks a portion of them. Counted here are about 93,000 clones, 70% to 85% occurring once; the ten biggest clones make up about 4%. In regard to this clone: Antigen unknown. A junction end diverges from the germline sequence, so it may reflect a read error.

The rearrangement links TRBV11-3 to TRBJ1-2; TRBD1 matches 7 bases. Material: PBMCs. This clonotype was sampled from a man aged 45 to 65 in good health and CMV-seronegative. CDR3 bases: TGTGCCAGCAGCTTAAGACAGGGCTTC. This translates into CASSLRQGF.